This TCR beta chain was captured in a study of regulatory T cells after allogeneic stem cell transplantation (dated by TCRdb to between 2017 and 2018). Study-wide context: Each patient's group depended on whether acute graft-versus-host disease developed within 100 days after stem cell transplantation. CD4+CD25+CD127- regulatory T cells were isolated from patient PBMCs by fluorescence-activated cell sorting. Conventional CD4+ T cells defined as CD4+CD25+/-CD127+ were also sorted and TCR-sequenced for comparison in the study. The study compared the regulatory T-cell TCR repertoire after allogeneic stem cell transplantation between patients with and without acute graft-versus-host disease. The investigation overall reported the following: No significant difference in conventional CD4+ T-cell repertoire diversity was found between patients with and without graft-versus-host disease. Compared with patients who had graft-versus-host disease, patients without the disease had a regulatory T-cell TCR repertoire that was more focused and less diverse. No regulatory T-cell clones were found in all patients, and the number of sorted cells showed no significant correlation with the inverse Simpson index. Because of the small patient sample size, validation of the findings in a larger cohort was required. In non-GvHD patients, the top 10 regulatory T-cell clones took up a significantly larger share of the repertoire, which suggests expansion of presumably allo-specific protective clones.

According to the germline V gene, CDR1 reads SNHLY and CDR2 reads FYNNEI. The CDR3 measures 14 amino acids from cysteine to phenylalanine. Only the CDR3 DNA stays, 42 bases, in frame from base 1. The run used an Illumina MiSeq. Reverse transcription of RNA was performed with the SMARTer RACE cDNA Amplification kit, after which the TCR beta CDR3 region was amplified. RNA from sorted cells was extracted with the RNeasy Mini Kit. Illumina paired-end sequencing was used to sequence the TCR beta amplicons. For the original study's pipeline: MiXCR, VDJtools and the tcR R package were used for TCR repertoire analysis. Diversity was quantified with the inverse Simpson index, and clones were binned as rare, small, medium or expanded by repertoire proportion. In-frame beta chains were kept once TCRdb had trimmed the public reads at Q25 with fastp and called clones with MiXCR. Here each entry gathers all rows of one CDR3 protein and keeps the most common genes and DNA. The V and J calls were determined by TCRdb, not by the authors. The sample profile shows 4,000 to 5,000 distinct CDR3 sequences; more than 95% of them were found once. The ten largest clones represent 40% of the sample.

Turning to this clonotype: Its antigen is unknown. An end of the junction differs from the germline gene, which may be a read error.

Explained via the paper, the time point label denotes: 30 days after allogeneic hematopoietic stem cell transplantation. At 30 days after allogeneic hematopoietic stem cell transplantation, peripheral blood mononuclear cells were collected from the patients. The sample consisted of sorted CD4+ T cells from blood (whether regulatory or conventional is not recorded), taken 30 days after allogeneic stem cell transplant. This sequence originates from a human patient who had an allogeneic stem cell transplant, so the T cells may come from the graft donor. This chain is built from TRBV2 and TRBJ1-1; no confident D gene assignment can be made. At the DNA level, the sequence is TGCGCCAGCAGTTTCGGGAGGTGGGAAAGTGAGGAGTTCTTT. It translates as CASSFGRWESEEFF.